This T cell receptor (beta chain) originates from a study of Ad26.COV2.S vaccination and SARS-CoV-2 variants. Overall study findings and caveats: Similar non-spike TCR breadth was observed in recipients of vaccine and of placebo. Overall T cell responses may have been underestimated by the analyses of TCR breadth and depth.

This clone came up a few times. Its antigen is as yet unknown. The data were produced by immunoSEQ multiplex PCR, yet TCRdb's version contains in-frame clones alone and is incomplete. The sample lists about 100,000 clones; around three quarters were seen once. This CDR3 is 15 amino acids long. CDR1 and CDR2 from the germline V gene are LGHDT and YNNKEL (reference sequence). Trimming removed 2 bases from V and 5 bases from J, with 13 bases in between. Source: peripheral blood, taken after recovery from COVID-19. The origin of this receptor is a human donor who had recovered from COVID-19. The V and J genes are TRBV3-1 (or the pseudogene TRBV3-2) and TRBJ2-1; D uncertain. In DNA form, the CDR3 reads TGTGCCAGCAGCCAATCATTAGGGCGTCACAATGAGCAGTTCTTC. This encodes CASSQSLGRHNEQFF.